The 18 T cell receptor beta chains presented below share a single source sample, sequenced in a study of blood T cell repertoires in COVID-19. Some clones are missing from TCRdb's copy, which holds only in-frame ones; the method was immunoSEQ multiplex PCR. The data hold roughly 57,000 clones, with about 80% observed a single time. The sample taken for sequencing was peripheral blood. These receptor sequences come from a man aged 25-45 years with COVID-19, enrolled during active disease.

The chain links TRBV11-2 to TRBJ1-5; D not resolved. V was clipped by 1 base and J by 1 base, with 8 bases between them. CDR1 is SGHAT and CDR2 is FQNNGV in the germline V gene. This CDR3 comprises 15 residues. The CDR3 coding sequence is TGTGCCAGCAGCTTAGGAGATATAAGCAATCAGCCCCAGCATTTT. Its protein is CASSLGDISNQPQHF.

On this clone: This is likely a read error, given that the CDR3 carries no conserved phenylalanine or tryptophan at its end. This chain links TRBV27 with TRBJ2-7; D perhaps matches TRBD1 (5 bases). The CDR3 is 12 residues long. V dropped 3 bases and J dropped 6 bases, with 9 bases sitting between them. Germline CDR1 and CDR2: MNHEY and SMNVEV (reference sequence). The CDR3 DNA is TGTGCCAGCAGTTTGTCCCAGGGCGAGCAGTACCTC. Translated: CASSLSQGEQYL.

The chain uses TRBV11-2 and TRBJ2-1, with 8 bases that match TRBD2. Germline assignment: CDR1 SGHAT and CDR2 FQNNGV. J lost 7 bases, V lost 5 bases, and 13 bases had no gene match. The length of the CDR3 is 16 residues. The CDR3, as DNA: TGTGCCAGCAGCCTAGGATGGGCGGGGGGTAGGAATGAGCAGTTCTTC. It translates to CASSLGWAGGRNEQFF.

Only a few counts were recorded for this clone. Other DNA sequences in this specimen translate into the identical CDR3. This chain joins TRBV28 and TRBJ2-5; D may be TRBD1 (6 bases). CDR3 length: 14 residues. Trimming shortened V by 6 bases and J by 0 bases, and 11 bases separated the two germline ends. Germline loops: CDR1 MDHEN, CDR2 SYDVKM. CDR3 region: CASSSQGYQETQYF. The CDR3 DNA reads as TGTGCCAGCAGCTCCCAGGGGTACCAAGAGACCCAGTACTTC.

In regard to this clone: An end of the junction does not agree with germline; a read error may underlie this. The rearrangement joins TRBV12-5 to TRBJ1-5, with D possibly being TRBD1 (6 bases). This CDR3 spans 18 amino acids. The germline V gene has CDR1 LGHNT and CDR2 FRNRAP. CDR3 protein: CACGLAAGGAGGNQPQHF. In nucleotides, the CDR3 is TGTGCTTGTGGTTTGGCGGCTGGGGGGGCGGGTGGAAATCAGCCCCAGCATTTT.

The chain employs TRBV27 and TRBJ2-6, with D hard to call. CDR3 length: 15 residues. Germline V gene sequence: CDR1 MNHEY, CDR2 SMNVEV (reference sequence). Trimming removed 6 bases from V and 0 bases from J, with 9 bases in between. CDR3 sequence (DNA): TGTGCCAGCAGGACTTCAAACTCTGGGGCCAACGTCCTGACTTTC. Protein sequence: CASRTSNSGANVLTF.

The chain links TRBV19 to TRBJ1-5, with no clear D. This CDR3 has 13 residues. The V end was cut by 3 bases, the J end by 5 bases, with 8 bases between. Per germline, CDR1 LNHDA and CDR2 SQIVND (reference sequence). CDR3 sequence: CASSIEEDQPQHF. In DNA form, the CDR3 reads TGTGCCAGTAGTATCGAAGAGGATCAGCCCCAGCATTTT.

This clone appeared many times. The chain uses TRBV6-4 and TRBJ2-2; TRBD1 might be the D (6 bases). The CDR3 has 15 amino acids. Trimming took 0 bases from V and 1 from J, leaving 6 bases between them. Germline loops: CDR1 MRHNA, CDR2 SNTAGT. CDR3 region: CASSDSTGNTGELFF. The CDR3 DNA follows: TGTGCCAGCAGTGACTCGACAGGGAACACCGGGGAGCTGTTTTTT.

This clone was seen once. In the same sample, other DNA sequences code for this CDR3. This chain links TRBV5-1 with TRBJ2-7; D is undetermined. CDR3 size: 13 residues. Germline V lookup: CDR1 SGHRS, CDR2 YFSETQ. The V gene lost 2 bases and the J gene lost 0 bases, with 6 bases spanning the gap. The CDR3 here is CASSFGGSYEQYF. CDR3 sequence (DNA): TGCGCCAGCAGCTTTGGCGGCTCCTACGAGCAGTACTTC.

J is TRBJ2-1 and V is TRBV30; D gene uncertain. V dropped 2 bases and J dropped 10 bases, with 6 bases sitting between them. Germline loops: CDR1 GTSNPN, CDR2 SVGIG (reference sequence). This CDR3 spans 10 amino acids. The CDR3 spells CAWSYMEQFF. The CDR3 DNA sequence: TGTGCCTGGAGTTATATGGAGCAGTTCTTC.

The rearrangement uses TRBV4-1 and TRBJ2-7; 7 nucleotides align to TRBD2. Germline V gene lookup returns CDR1 MGHRA and CDR2 YSYEKL. There are 14 residues in the CDR3. The V and J ends lost 3 bases and 3 bases, in that order; junction bases with no gene match: 5. The CDR3 sequence: CASSHSGTDYEQYF. CDR3 nucleotide sequence: TGCGCCAGCAGCCACAGCGGGACGGACTACGAGCAGTACTTC.

The chain combines TRBV6-4 with TRBJ2-3; D is possibly TRBD2 (5 bases). Trimming took off 5 bases at V and 3 bases at J, with 15 bases between the two ends. The CDR3 spans 15 residues. CDR1 and CDR2 from the germline V gene are MRHNA and SNTAGT. CDR3 region: CASSPQPSGTDTQYF. The CDR3 DNA reads TGTGCCAGCAGTCCACAGCCAAGCGGAACAGATACGCAGTATTTT.

J is TRBJ2-7 and V is TRBV5-4; the D gene is possibly TRBD1 (5 bases). Germline values: CDR1 SGHNT, CDR2 YYREEE (reference sequence). The CDR3 totals 14 residues. Trimming removed 1 base from V and 0 bases from J, with 8 bases in between. The CDR3 region has the DNA TGTGCCAGCAGCTTGCAGGGCAGCTCCTACGAGCAGTACTTC. It translates to CASSLQGSSYEQYF.

The chain combines TRBV11-2 with TRBJ1-6, with 7 bases matching TRBD1. The J segment lost 7 bases and the V segment lost 5 bases, leaving 14 bases of the junction unmatched. CDR1 and CDR2 from the germline V gene are SGHAT and FQNNGV. There are 17 residues in the CDR3. In nucleotides, the CDR3 is TGTGCCAGCAGCCTCTATACAGGGGTAATGGAGAATTCACCCCTCCACTTT. Translated, it gives CASSLYTGVMENSPLHF.

This chain uses TRBV10-3 with TRBJ1-2, with TRBD1 matching over 11 bases. V gave up 6 bases and J gave up 8 bases; unmatched junction bases: 8. The CDR3 is 14 amino acids. From germline, CDR1 is ENHRY and CDR2 SYGVKD. CDR3 sequence (DNA): TGTGCCATCAGGGCAGGACAGGGGGCGTGGGGCTACACCTTC. This encodes CAIRAGQGAWGYTF.

The rearrangement links TRBV5-1 to TRBJ2-2; the match to TRBD2 covers 7 bases. The germline V gene has CDR1 SGHRS and CDR2 YFSETQ. The CDR3 is 16 amino acids. J lost 3 bases, V lost 2 bases, and 7 bases had no gene match. Here the CDR3 DNA reads TGCGCCAGCAGCTTTATTAGCGGGCCCCACACCGGGGAGCTGTTTTTT. The encoded protein is CASSFISGPHTGELFF.

V usage is TRBV11-3 and J usage is TRBJ2-2; possible D gene TRBD1, 5 bases. This CDR3 has 15 residues. Germline CDR1 is SGHNT and CDR2 is YENEEA. With 2 bases removed from V and 0 bases from J, the gap between germline ends came to 7 bases. The CDR3 sequence is CASSLRQTNTGELFF. CDR3 nucleotide sequence: TGTGCCAGCAGCTTAAGACAGACGAACACCGGGGAGCTGTTTTTT.

The chain uses TRBV28 and TRBJ1-1, with a tentative D call TRBD1 (5 bases). Per germline, CDR1 MDHEN and CDR2 SYDVKM. The germline V and J ends were trimmed by 8 bases and 6 bases, with 16 bases remaining between them. CDR3 length: 13 amino acids. The CDR3 nucleotides read TGTGCCAGCGGGGGGTTCTTCAGCGCTGAAGCTTTCTTT. It is translated as CASGGFFSAEAFF.